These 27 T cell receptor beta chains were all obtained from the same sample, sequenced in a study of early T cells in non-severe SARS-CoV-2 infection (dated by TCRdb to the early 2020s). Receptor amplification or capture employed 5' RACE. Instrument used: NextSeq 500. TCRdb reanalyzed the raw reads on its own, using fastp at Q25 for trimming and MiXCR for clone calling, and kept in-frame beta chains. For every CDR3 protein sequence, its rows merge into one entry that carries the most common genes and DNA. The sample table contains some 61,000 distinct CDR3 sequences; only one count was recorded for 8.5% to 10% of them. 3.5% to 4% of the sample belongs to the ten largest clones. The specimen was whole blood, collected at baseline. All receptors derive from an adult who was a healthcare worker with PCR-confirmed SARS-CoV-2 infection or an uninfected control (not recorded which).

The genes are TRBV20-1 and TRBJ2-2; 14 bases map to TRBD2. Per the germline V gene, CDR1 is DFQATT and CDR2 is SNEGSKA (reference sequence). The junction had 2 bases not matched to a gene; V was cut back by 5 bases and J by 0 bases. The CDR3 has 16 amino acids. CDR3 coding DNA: TGCAGTGCTTGGACTAGCGGGGGGTCGAACACCGGGGAGCTGTTTTTT. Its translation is CSAWTSGGSNTGELFF.

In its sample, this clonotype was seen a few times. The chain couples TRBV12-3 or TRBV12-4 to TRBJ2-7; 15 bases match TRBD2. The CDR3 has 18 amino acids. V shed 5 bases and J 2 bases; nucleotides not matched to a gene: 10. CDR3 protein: CASSPVPGLAGGTYEQYF. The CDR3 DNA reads TGTGCCAGCAGTCCGGTCCCGGGACTAGCGGGAGGAACCTACGAGCAGTACTTC.

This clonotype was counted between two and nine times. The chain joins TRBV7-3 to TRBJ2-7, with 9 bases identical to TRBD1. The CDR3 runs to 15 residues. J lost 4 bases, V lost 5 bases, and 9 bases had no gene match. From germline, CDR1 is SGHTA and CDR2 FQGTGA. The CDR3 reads CASSLMPGQGYEQYF. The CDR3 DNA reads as TGTGCCAGCAGCCTAATGCCGGGACAGGGTTACGAGCAGTACTTC.

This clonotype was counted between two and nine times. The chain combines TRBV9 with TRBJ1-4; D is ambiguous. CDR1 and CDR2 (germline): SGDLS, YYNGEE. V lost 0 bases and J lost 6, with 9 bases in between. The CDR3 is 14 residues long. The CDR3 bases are TGTGCCAGCAGCGTAGCGGGAGGCGATGAAAAACTGTTTTTT. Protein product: CASSVAGGDEKLFF. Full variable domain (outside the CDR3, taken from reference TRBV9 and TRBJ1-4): DSGVTQTPKHLITATGQRVTLRCSPRSGDLSVYWYQQSLDQGLQFLIQYYNGEERAKGNILERFSAQQFPDLHSELNLSSLELGDSALYFCASSVAGGDEKLFFGSGTQLSVL.

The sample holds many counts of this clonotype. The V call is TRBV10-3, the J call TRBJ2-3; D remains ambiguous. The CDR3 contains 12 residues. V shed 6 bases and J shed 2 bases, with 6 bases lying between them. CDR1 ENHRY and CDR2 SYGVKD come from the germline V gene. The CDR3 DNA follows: TGTGCCATCAGCAGGACCACAGATACGCAGTATTTT. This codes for CAISRTTDTQYF.

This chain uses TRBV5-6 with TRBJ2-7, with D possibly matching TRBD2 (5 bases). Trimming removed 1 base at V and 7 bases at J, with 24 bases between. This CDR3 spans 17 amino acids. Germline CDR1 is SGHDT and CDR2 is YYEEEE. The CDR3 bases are TGTGCCAGCAGCTTGAAGGTCCGGGAAATAAAATTGGCAGAGCAGTACTTC. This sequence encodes CASSLKVREIKLAEQYF.

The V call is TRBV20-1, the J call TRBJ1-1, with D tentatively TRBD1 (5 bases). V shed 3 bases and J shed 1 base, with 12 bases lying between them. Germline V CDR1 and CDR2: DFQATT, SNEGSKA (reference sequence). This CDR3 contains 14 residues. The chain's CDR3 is CSASGPGRNTEAFF. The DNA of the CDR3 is TGCAGTGCTAGTGGACCGGGGCGGAACACTGAAGCTTTCTTT.

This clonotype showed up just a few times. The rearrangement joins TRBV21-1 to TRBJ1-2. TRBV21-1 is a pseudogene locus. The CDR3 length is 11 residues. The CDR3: CASSNLSGYTF. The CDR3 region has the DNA TGTGCCAGCAGCAATCTGAGTGGCTACACCTTC.

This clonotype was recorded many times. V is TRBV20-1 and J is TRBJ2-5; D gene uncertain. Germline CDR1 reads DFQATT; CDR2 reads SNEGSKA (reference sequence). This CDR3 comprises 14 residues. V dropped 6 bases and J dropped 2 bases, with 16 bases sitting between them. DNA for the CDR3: TGCAGTGCCGTTAGCACAACAGATCAAGAGACCCAGTACTTC. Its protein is CSAVSTTDQETQYF.

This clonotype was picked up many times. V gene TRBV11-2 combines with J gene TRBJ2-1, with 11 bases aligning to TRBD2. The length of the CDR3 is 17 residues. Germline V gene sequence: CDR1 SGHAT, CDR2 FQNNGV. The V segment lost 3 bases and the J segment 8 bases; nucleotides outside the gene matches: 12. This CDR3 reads CASSLEGELAGVHEQFF. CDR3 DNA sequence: TGTGCCAGCAGCTTGGAGGGTGAACTAGCGGGAGTTCATGAGCAGTTCTTC.

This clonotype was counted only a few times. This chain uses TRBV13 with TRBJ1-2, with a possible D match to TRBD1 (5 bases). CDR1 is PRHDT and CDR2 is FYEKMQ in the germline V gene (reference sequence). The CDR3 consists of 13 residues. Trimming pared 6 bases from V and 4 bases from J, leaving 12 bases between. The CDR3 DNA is TGTGCCAGCAGTCTGCGGGGCGGCTATGGCTACACCTTC. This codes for CASSLRGGYGYTF.

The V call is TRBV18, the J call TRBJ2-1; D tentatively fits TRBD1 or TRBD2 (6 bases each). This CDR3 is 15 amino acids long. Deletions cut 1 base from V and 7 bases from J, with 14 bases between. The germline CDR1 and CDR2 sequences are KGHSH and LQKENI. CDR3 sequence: CASSPLGGADNEQFF. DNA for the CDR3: TGTGCCAGCTCACCACTCGGGGGCGCCGATAATGAGCAGTTCTTC. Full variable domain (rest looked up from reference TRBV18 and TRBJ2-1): NAGVMQNPRHLVRRRGQEARLRCSPMKGHSHVYWYRQLPEEGLKFMVYLQKENIIDESGMPKERFSAEFPKEGPSILRIQQVVRGDSAAYFCASSPLGGADNEQFFGPGTRLTVL.

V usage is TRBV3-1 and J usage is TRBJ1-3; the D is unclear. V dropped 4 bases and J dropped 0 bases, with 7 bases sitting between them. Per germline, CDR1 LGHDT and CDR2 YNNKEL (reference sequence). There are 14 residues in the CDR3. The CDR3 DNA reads TGTGCCAGCAGCCTCGATCACTCTGGAAACACCATATATTTT. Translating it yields CASSLDHSGNTIYF.

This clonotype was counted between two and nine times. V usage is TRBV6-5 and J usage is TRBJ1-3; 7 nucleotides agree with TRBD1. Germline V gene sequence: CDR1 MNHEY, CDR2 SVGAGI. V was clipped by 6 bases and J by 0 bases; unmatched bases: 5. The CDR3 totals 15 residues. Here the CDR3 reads CASRPDRFSGNTIYF. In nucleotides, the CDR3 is TGTGCCAGCAGACCGGACAGGTTCTCTGGAAACACCATATATTTT.

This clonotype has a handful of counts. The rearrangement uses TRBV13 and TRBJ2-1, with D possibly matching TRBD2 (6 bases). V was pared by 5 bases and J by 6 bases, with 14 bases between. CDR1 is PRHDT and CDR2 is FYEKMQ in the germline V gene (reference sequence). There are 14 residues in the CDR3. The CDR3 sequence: CASSPFGSSNEQFF. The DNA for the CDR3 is TGTGCCAGCAGCCCATTCGGGAGCAGCAATGAGCAGTTCTTC.

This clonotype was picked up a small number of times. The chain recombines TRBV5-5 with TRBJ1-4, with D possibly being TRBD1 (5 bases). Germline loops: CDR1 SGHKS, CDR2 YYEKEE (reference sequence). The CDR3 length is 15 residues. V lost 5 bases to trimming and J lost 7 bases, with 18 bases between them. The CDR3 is CASSSTGTVGEKLFF. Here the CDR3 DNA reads TGTGCCAGCAGTTCTACCGGGACGGTGGGTGAAAAACTGTTTTTT. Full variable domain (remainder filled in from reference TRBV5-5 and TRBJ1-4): DAGVTQSPTHLIKTRGQQVTLRCSPISGHKSVSWYQQVLGQGPQFIFQYYEKEERGRGNFPDRFSARQFPNYSSELNVNALLLGDSALYLCASSSTGTVGEKLFFGSGTQLSVL.

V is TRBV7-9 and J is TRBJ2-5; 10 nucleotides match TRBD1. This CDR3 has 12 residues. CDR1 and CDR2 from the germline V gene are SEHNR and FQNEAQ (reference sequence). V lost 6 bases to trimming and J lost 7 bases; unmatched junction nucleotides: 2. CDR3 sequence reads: CASRRTGGTQYF. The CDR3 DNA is TGTGCCAGCAGGCGGACAGGGGGGACCCAGTACTTC.

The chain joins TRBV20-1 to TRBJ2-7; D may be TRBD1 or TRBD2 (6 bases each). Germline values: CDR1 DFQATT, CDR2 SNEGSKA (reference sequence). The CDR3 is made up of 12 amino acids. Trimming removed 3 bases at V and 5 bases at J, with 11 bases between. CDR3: CSASDGGDEQYF. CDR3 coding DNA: TGCAGTGCTAGTGACGGGGGCGACGAGCAGTACTTC.

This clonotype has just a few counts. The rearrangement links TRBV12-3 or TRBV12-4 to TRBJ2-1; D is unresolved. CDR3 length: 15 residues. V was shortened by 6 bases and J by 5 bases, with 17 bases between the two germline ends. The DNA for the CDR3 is TGTGCCAGCAGGTCGGGTCTCCCGGGTGACAATGAGCAGTTCTTC. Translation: CASRSGLPGDNEQFF.

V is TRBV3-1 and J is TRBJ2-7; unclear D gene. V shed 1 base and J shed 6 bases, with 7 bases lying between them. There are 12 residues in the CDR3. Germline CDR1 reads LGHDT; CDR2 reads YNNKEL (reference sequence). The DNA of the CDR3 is TGTGCCAGCAGCCAAGTAGAGTTCGAGCAGTACTTC. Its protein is CASSQVEFEQYF.

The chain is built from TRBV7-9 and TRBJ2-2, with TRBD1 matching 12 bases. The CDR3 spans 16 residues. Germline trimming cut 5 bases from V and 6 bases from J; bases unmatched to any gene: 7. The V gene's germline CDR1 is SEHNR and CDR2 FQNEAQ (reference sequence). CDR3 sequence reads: CASSPPGQGAAGELFF. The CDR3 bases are TGTGCCAGCAGCCCGCCGGGACAGGGGGCCGCCGGGGAGCTGTTTTTT.

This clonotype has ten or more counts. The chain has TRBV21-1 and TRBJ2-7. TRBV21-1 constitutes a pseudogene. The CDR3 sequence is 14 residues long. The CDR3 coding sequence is TGTGCCAGCAGCACGGCGGATAAAATCTACGAGCAGTACTTC. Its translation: CASSTADKIYEQYF.

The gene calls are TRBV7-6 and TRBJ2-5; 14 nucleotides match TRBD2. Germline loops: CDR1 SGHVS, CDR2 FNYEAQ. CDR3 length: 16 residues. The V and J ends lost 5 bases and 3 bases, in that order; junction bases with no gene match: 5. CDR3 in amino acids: CASSPQTSGREETQYF. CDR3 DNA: TGTGCCAGCAGCCCGCAGACTAGCGGGAGGGAAGAGACCCAGTACTTC. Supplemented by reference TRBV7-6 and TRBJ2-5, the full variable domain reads GAGVSQSPRYKVTKRGQDVALRCDPISGHVSLYWYRQALGQGPEFLTYFNYEAQQDKSGLPNDRFSAERPEGSISTLTIQRTEQRDSAMYRCASSPQTSGREETQYFGPGTRLLVL.

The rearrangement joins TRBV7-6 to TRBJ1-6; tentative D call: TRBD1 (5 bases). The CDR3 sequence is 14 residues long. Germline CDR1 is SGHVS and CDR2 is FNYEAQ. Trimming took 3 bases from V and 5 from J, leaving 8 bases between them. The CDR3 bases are TGTGCCAGCAGCTTCGGGACGGATAATTCACCCCTCCACTTT. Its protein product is CASSFGTDNSPLHF.

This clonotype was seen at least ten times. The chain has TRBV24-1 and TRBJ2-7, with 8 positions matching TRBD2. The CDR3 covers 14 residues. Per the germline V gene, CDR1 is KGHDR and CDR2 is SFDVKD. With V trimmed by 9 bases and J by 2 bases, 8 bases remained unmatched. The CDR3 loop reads CATGLGLGPYEQYF. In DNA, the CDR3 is TGTGCCACCGGTTTGGGACTAGGACCCTACGAGCAGTACTTC.

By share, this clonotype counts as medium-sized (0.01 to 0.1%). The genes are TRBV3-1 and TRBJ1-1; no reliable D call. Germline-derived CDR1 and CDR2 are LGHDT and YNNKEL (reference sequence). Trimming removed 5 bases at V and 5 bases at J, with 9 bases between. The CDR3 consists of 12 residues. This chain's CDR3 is CASSTRWTEAFF. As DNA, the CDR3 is TGTGCCAGCAGCACCCGGTGGACTGAAGCTTTCTTT. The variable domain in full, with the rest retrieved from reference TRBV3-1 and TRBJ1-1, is DTAVSQTPKYLVTQMGNDKSIKCEQNLGHDTMYWYKQDSKKFLKIMFSYNNKELIINETVPNRFSPKSPDKAHLNLHINSLELGDSAVYFCASSTRWTEAFFGQGTRLTVV.

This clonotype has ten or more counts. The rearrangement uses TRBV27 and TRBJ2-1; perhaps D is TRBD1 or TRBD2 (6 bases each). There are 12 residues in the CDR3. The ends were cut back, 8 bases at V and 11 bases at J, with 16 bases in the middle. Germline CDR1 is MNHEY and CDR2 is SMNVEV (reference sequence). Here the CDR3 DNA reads TGTGCCAGCTCTCTCGGAGGGGGTAAGCAGTTCTTC. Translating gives CASSLGGGKQFF.